This section outlines one TCR beta chain sequence together with its context. Its antigen specificity is not known. With a much larger clone just one base away, this may be a read error. The germline V gene yields SQVTM for CDR1 and ANQGSEA for CDR2. The CDR3 contains 12 residues, cysteine and phenylalanine counted. Left in the record is the CDR3 DNA by itself, 36 bases read in frame from the first base. These data belong to a study of blood T cells in healthy people across ages (dated by TCRdb to 2014 to 2015). A note on the overall study: Template switching captured roughly one uniquely barcoded TCR beta cDNA molecule per two T cells in model experiments. Age-related changes in TCR beta repertoire diversity were measured in the study by deep sequencing normalized with unique cDNA molecular identifiers. Four age groups were formed from the donors: young (average 16 years), middle-aged (approximately 41), aged (roughly 56) and long-lived (around 82). To avoid experimental bias, donors of different ages were distributed randomly across sequencing lanes. For two donors (one aged 18 to 30 and one aged 80 or older), the study analyzed two additional independent replicas of 1 million unique cDNA reads from the same blood draw. Study-wide findings and limitations: Since profiling was done on bulk unsorted PBMCs, naive and antigen-experienced compartments could not be conclusively compared. Observed TCR beta diversity per million T cells fell roughly linearly with age, and a significant reduction was already apparent by age roughly 40. Compared with the aged group, the long-lived group had more naive CD4+ T cells, fewer expanded clones and increased TCR diversity, suggesting age selection. A strong correlation was found between observed TCR beta diversity and the percentage of naive T cells measured by flow cytometry. Estimates of total diversity from one million sequenced T cells were regarded as lower bounds and underestimates. Donor CMV infection status was unknown, potentially confounding age-related changes in expanded clonotypes.

Library preparation employed 5' RACE. The sequencer listed for this sample is Illumina HiSeq 2500. A second PCR of roughly 7 to 12 cycles was run with a J-beta primer mix and a sample-barcoded 5' primer. A template-switch 5' adaptor carrying 12 random nucleotides introduced a unique molecular identifier onto each TCR beta cDNA molecule. Each sample yielded at least 2.5 million CDR3-containing paired-end reads. All of the RNA was converted into first-strand cDNA using the Mint cDNA synthesis kit, with a TRBC-specific oligonucleotide serving as the primer. After uracil-DNA glycosylase treatment, a first 18-cycle PCR used universal primers M1SS and BC2_uni_R on all cDNA. The paper's data handling went like this. Normalization of each sample was performed by random selection of 1 million high-quality reads, each carrying a distinct molecular identifier. Instead of being binned into consensus sequences, reads that shared molecular identifiers were thrown out. MiTCR, run with a Q25 quality threshold and the strictest error-elimination algorithm, handled CDR3 identification, clonotype clustering and error correction. A nonparametric unseen species model with Euler transformation was used to estimate lower-bound total TCR beta diversity. TCRdb ran its own pipeline on the public reads, namely fastp trimming at Q25 and MiXCR clone calling, and kept in-frame beta chains. Every entry covers one CDR3 protein and lists the most common genes and DNA from its rows. The V and J calls were determined by TCRdb, not by the authors. Counted in this sample were fewer than 750,000 distinct CDR3 sequences; about 50% of them appeared once. In total, the top ten clones hold roughly 14% of the sample.

The roughly 39 donors, aged about 6 to 100 years, were systemically healthy Caucasian individuals from Russia. Each donor gave approximately 9.4 milliliters of peripheral blood, drawn into EDTA-treated Vacutainer tubes. PBMCs were isolated by Ficoll-Paque density-gradient centrifugation, with at least 7 million obtained per sample. Trizol reagent was used to extract total RNA from PBMCs, with at least 5.5 micrograms per sample. The percentages of naive CD45RAhigh/CD27high T cells were determined by flow cytometry on a PBMC aliquot from every donor. This receptor was obtained from a woman older than 75 in good health. Sequencing input: blood. In this chain, TRBV29-1 is recombined with TRBJ2-1; the D gene is perhaps TRBD2, from 5 matching bases. The last part of the DNA fits TRBJ2-7 better; the J call may be wrong. The CDR3: CSVTEGYNEQYF. The DNA reads TGCAGCGTTACCGAGGGTTACAATGAGCAGTACTTC.